This is a list of T cell receptor beta chains from one sample in a study of cytomegalovirus exposure and HLA in healthy donors. Here immunoSEQ multiplex PCR was the method, and the copy in TCRdb shows in-frame clones only, minus some. The sample carries 150,000 to 200,000 clones, around 82% recorded once. The sample consisted of PBMCs. The receptors shown here come from a man younger than 35 in good health and CMV-seronegative. Both conserved end residues are part of each CDR3. D genes are given only for firm matches. Only part of the rows carry a size: once, few, many, or a class if the clone is expanded.

>TRBV4-3|TRBD1|TRBJ1-2|-
CASSQDTGESYGYTF
TGCGCCAGCAGCCAAGATACAGGGGAGAGCTATGGCTACACCTTC
>TRBV7-9|-|TRBJ2-6|-
CASTPPSSGANGLTF
TGTGCCAGCACCCCACCCAGCTCTGGGGCCAACGGCCTGACTTTC
>TRBV7-9|TRBD2|TRBJ2-1|-
CASNGLADYNEQFF
TGTGCCAGCAACGGACTAGCGGACTACAATGAGCAGTTCTTC
>TRBV19|-|TRBJ2-5|-
CASSIQKAAPGTQYF
TGTGCCAGTAGTATTCAAAAGGCGGCCCCCGGGACCCAGTACTTC
>TRBV11-2|TRBD1|TRBJ2-7|-
CASSPSGTGSYEQYF
TGTGCCAGCAGCCCTTCCGGGACAGGGTCTTACGAGCAGTACTTC
>TRBV11-3|TRBD1|TRBJ2-5|-
CASSPGTGLETQYF
TGTGCCAGCAGCCCAGGGACAGGGTTGGAGACCCAGTACTTC
>TRBV5-1|-|TRBJ1-1|-
CASSLASQGSDTEAFF
TGCGCCAGCAGCTTGGCATCACAGGGATCGGACACTGAAGCTTTCTTT
>TRBV4-3|-|TRBJ1-2|-
CASSQDRGYGYTF
TGCGCCAGCAGCCAAGACAGGGGCTATGGCTACACCTTC
>TRBV30|-|TRBJ1-3|-
CAWNPGFSGNTIYF
TGTGCCTGGAACCCAGGCTTCTCTGGAAACACCATATATTTT
>TRBV4-3|TRBD2|TRBJ2-5|few
CASSQAGLAGETQYF
TGCGCCAGCAGCCAAGCGGGACTAGCGGGAGAGACCCAGTACTTC
>TRBV9|TRBD2|TRBJ2-2|-
CASSVGLAGGSTGELFF
TGTGCCAGCAGCGTGGGACTAGCGGGAGGAAGCACCGGGGAGCTGTTTTTT
>TRBV6-1|TRBD1|TRBJ1-4|-
CASSGGQVLEKLFF
TGTGCCAGCAGTGGAGGACAGGTACTAGAAAAACTGTTTTTT
>TRBV7-2|TRBD1|TRBJ2-2|-
CASSVTDRYTGELFF
TGTGCCAGCAGCGTTACGGACAGGTACACCGGGGAGCTGTTTTTT
>TRBV7-2|TRBD2|TRBJ2-2|few
CASQASGVNTGELFF
TGTGCCAGCCAGGCTAGCGGGGTGAACACCGGGGAGCTGTTTTTT
>TRBV5-4|-|TRBJ1-2|-
CASSFNGAHGYTF
TGTGCCAGCAGCTTCAATGGGGCCCATGGCTACACCTTC
>TRBV10-3|-|TRBJ2-7|-
CAISEAGFPSYEQYF
TGTGCCATCAGTGAGGCAGGGTTCCCCTCCTACGAGCAGTACTTC
>TRBV4-1|-|TRBJ2-2|-
CASSQAGAVNTGELFF
TGCGCCAGCAGCCAGGCGGGGGCTGTGAACACCGGGGAGCTGTTTTTT
>TRBV9|TRBD1|TRBJ1-1|-
CASSVRDSYTEAFF
TGTGCCAGCAGCGTAAGGGACAGTTACACTGAAGCTTTCTTT
>TRBV2|-|TRBJ2-3|few
CAKQGLQGSDTQYF
TGTGCCAAACAAGGACTACAAGGATCAGATACGCAGTATTTT
>TRBV9|-|TRBJ1-1|-
CASSVGVTGNTEAFF
TGTGCCAGCAGCGTAGGGGTTACAGGGAACACTGAAGCTTTCTTT
>TRBV5-4|TRBD1|TRBJ2-3|once
CASSYNRGSTDTQYF
TGTGCCAGCAGCTACAACAGGGGCAGCACAGATACGCAGTATTTT
>TRBV9|TRBD1|TRBJ1-4|-
CASSIRTGEGEKLFF
TGTGCCAGCAGCATACGGACAGGGGAAGGTGAAAAACTGTTTTTT
>TRBV5-6|TRBD1|TRBJ1-5|-
CASSLGWTGNQPQHF
TGTGCCAGCAGCTTGGGATGGACAGGGAATCAGCCCCAGCATTTT
>TRBV5-1|-|TRBJ2-3|few
CASSLAGVEDTQYF
TGCGCCAGCAGCTTGGCAGGGGTCGAGGATACGCAGTATTTT